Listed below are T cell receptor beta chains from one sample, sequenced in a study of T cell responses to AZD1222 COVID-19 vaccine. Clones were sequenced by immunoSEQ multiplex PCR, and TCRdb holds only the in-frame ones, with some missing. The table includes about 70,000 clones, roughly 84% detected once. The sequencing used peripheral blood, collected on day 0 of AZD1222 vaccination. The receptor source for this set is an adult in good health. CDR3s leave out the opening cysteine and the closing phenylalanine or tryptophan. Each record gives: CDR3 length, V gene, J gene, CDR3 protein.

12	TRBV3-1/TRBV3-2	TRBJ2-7	ASSQGGGKYEQY
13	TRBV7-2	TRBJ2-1	ASSLAGGAYNEQF
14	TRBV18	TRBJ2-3	ASSLGTSGGTDTQY
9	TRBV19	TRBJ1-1	ASHWLGEAF
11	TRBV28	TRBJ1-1	ASRSNPDRGAF
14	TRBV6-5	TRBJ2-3	ASSYSGTSGADTQY
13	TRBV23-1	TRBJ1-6	ASRSDRDNNSPLH
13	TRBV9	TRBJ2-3	ASNMNGLSTDTQY
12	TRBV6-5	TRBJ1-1	ASSYSGGNTEAF
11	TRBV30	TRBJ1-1	AWSRSGTGEAF
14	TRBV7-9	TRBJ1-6	ASSPADSGYGSPLH
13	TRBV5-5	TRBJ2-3	ASSRTGKPPDTQY
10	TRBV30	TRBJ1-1	ACNRGPTEAF
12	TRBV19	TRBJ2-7	ASSMLAFPYEQY
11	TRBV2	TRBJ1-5	ASSGTANQPQH
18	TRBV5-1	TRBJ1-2	ASSLVLGQPEVEAMDGYT
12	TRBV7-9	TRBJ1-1	ASRPTGRDTEAF
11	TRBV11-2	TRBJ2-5	ASNSGIQETQY
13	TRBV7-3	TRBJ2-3	ASSSWGSSTDTQY
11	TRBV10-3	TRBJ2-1	ATDPSAGGKQF
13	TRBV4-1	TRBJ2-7	ASSQVSGGRYEQY
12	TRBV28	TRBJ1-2	ASSRNPGYYGYT
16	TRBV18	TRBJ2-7	ASSQGMTGTGFGDEQY
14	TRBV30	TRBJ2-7	ASMSDGRGTSYEQY
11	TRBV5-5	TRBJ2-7	ASSFPSGYEQY
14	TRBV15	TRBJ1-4	ATSRGWGARGEKLF
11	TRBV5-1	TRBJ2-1	ASSLDDYNEQF
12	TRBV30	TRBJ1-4	AWSDGTGTEKLF
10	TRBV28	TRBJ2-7	ASSLGQYEQY
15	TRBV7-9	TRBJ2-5	ASSFRGGGMGVETQY
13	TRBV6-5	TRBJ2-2	ASSLKGGYGGELF
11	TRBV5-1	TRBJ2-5	ASSLPPGETQY